The present T cell receptor (beta chain) was sequenced within a study of identical twins. Each CDR3 protein gets one entry after TCRdb re-called the 5' RACE reads with MiXCR. Of 550,000 to 700,000 distinct CDR3 sequences in the sample, approximately 22% were seen once. Germline CDR1 reads SEHNR; CDR2 reads FQNEAQ (reference sequence). Trimming took 5 bases from V and 10 from J; bases not matched to a gene: 11. This CDR3 comprises 15 residues. The sample was also reused in another study, on T cells expressing NK-cell markers.

J is TRBJ1-6 and V is TRBV7-9, with 7 bases that match TRBD1. The sequencing sample was made of PBMCs. The clonotype originates from a woman aged 18-35 years in good health. CDR3 nucleotide sequence: TGTGCCAGCAGCCGGCGGACAGGTCAGGAGTCACCCCTCCACTTT. Translation: CASSRRTGQESPLHF.